Below, 18 T cell receptor beta chains from the same sample are listed, as sequenced in a study of blood T cell repertoires in COVID-19. TCRdb's table, derived via immunoSEQ multiplex PCR, lists solely in-frame clones and lacks some. The data hold under 300,000 clones, with roughly 90% observed a single time. The source material was peripheral blood. The receptors come from a woman aged 30 to 39 with active or convalescent COVID-19.

This clone was counted between two and nine times. The chain employs TRBV3-1 (or the pseudogene TRBV3-2) and TRBJ2-7; 7 bases fit TRBD2. With V trimmed by 1 base and J by 6 bases, 0 bases remained unmatched. Germline loops: CDR1 LGHDT, CDR2 YNNKEL (reference sequence). This CDR3 has 12 amino acids. CDR3 residues: CASSQAGGEQYF. CDR3 nucleotide sequence: TGTGCCAGCAGCCAAGCGGGGGGCGAGCAGTACTTC.

This chain links TRBV5-4 with TRBJ1-2; D is uncertain. The CDR3 consists of 14 residues. Germline-derived CDR1 and CDR2 are SGHNT and YYREEE (reference sequence). V was shortened by 3 bases and J by 6 bases, with 15 bases between the two germline ends. Here the CDR3 reads CASSSRTGVDGYTF. Written as DNA, the CDR3 is TGTGCCAGCAGCTCCCGGACCGGGGTGGATGGCTACACCTTC.

V and J are TRBV6-6 and TRBJ2-2; 14 bases map to TRBD2. After removal of 6 bases from V and 2 bases from J, the junction contained 2 bases not matched to a gene. Per germline, CDR1 MNHNY and CDR2 SVGAGI (reference sequence). The CDR3 has 16 amino acids. CDR3: CASSGLAGGNTGELFF. CDR3 nucleotide sequence: TGTGCCAGCAGCGGACTAGCGGGGGGTAACACCGGGGAGCTGTTTTTT.

V usage is TRBV9 and J usage is TRBJ2-7; 7 nucleotides match TRBD1. In germline, CDR1 is SGDLS, CDR2 YYNGEE. V shed 2 bases and J 1 base; nucleotides not matched to a gene: 3. The CDR3 sequence is 14 residues long. CDR3 sequence (DNA): TGTGCCAGCAGCGTTCAGGGGGAATCCTACGAGCAGTACTTC. This translates into CASSVQGESYEQYF.

The chain combines TRBV6-2 or TRBV6-3 with TRBJ2-1, with TRBD2 identical over 14 bases. This CDR3 is built from 16 residues. After removal of 5 bases from V and 4 bases from J, the junction contained 4 bases not matched to a gene. Germline V CDR1 and CDR2: MNHEY, SVGEGT. Here the CDR3 DNA reads TGTGCCAGCAGTGGGACTAGCGGGGGCCCATACAATGAGCAGTTCTTC. Its protein product is CASSGTSGGPYNEQFF.

The V gene is TRBV6-5, the J gene TRBJ2-3, with D possibly being TRBD1 (5 bases). CDR1 and CDR2 (germline): MNHEY, SVGAGI. CDR3 length equals 12 residues. V was trimmed by 6 bases and J by 11 bases, leaving 15 bases between them. The CDR3 spells CASSPTGYLQYF. CDR3 nucleotides: TGTGCCAGCAGCCCCACAGGATACCTGCAGTATTTT.

J is TRBJ2-7 and V is TRBV13; D might be TRBD1 (6 bases). Between the trimmed V and J ends, which lost 5 bases and 3 bases, there was a span of 11 bases. Germline V gives CDR1 PRHDT, CDR2 FYEKMQ (reference sequence). The CDR3 length is 13 residues. The CDR3 DNA follows: TGTGCCAGCAGCCATACAGGGAACTACGAGCAGTACTTC. Translation gives CASSHTGNYEQYF. Looking up the rest from reference TRBV13 and TRBJ2-7 gives the full variable domain: AAGVIQSPRHLIKEKRETATLKCYPIPRHDTVYWYQQGPGQDPQFLISFYEKMQSDKGSIPDRFSAQQFSDYHSELNMSSLELGDSALYFCASSHTGNYEQYFGPGTRLTVT.

The chain recombines TRBV5-4 with TRBJ2-7, with TRBD2 as a possible D gene (6 bases). The CDR3 runs to 16 residues. The germline gives CDR1 SGHNT, CDR2 YYREEE (reference sequence). Trimming pared 4 bases from V and 7 bases from J, leaving 24 bases between. CDR3 DNA sequence: TGTGCCAGCAGCGGGACGAGGCAGGGACTTTTGGGGGAGCAGTACTTC. The encoded protein is CASSGTRQGLLGEQYF.

V gene TRBV7-6 combines with J gene TRBJ2-3; 8 nucleotides align to TRBD2. The CDR3 runs 16 residues. CDR1 SGHVS and CDR2 FNYEAQ come from the germline V gene. Losses at the gene ends were 1 base for V and 6 bases for J; bases not matched to a gene: 9. The CDR3 nucleotides read TGTGCCAGCAGCTTAGGGGCCAGCGGGGGTAGGGATACGCAGTATTTT. Protein product: CASSLGASGGRDTQYF.

This sequence joins TRBV28 and TRBJ2-5, with D possibly matching TRBD2 (11 bases). The CDR3 covers 21 residues. Germline V CDR1 and CDR2: MDHEN, SYDVKM. Trimming cost V 7 bases and J 5 bases, with 38 bases left between them. The CDR3 DNA reads TGTGCCAGCAAGGACAGGGGGTTTAGTTTCTTAGCGGGGGGGCCCGTTGAGACCCAGTACTTC. This codes for CASKDRGFSFLAGGPVETQYF. The whole variable domain, filled in from reference TRBV28 and TRBJ2-5, reads DVKVTQSSRYLVKRTGEKVFLECVQDMDHENMFWYRQDPGLGLRLIYFSYDVKMKEKGDIPEGYSVSREKKERFSLILESASTNQTSMYLCASKDRGFSFLAGGPVETQYFGPGTRLLVL.

The V gene is TRBV12-3 or TRBV12-4, the J gene TRBJ2-3; D might be TRBD2 (6 bases). V shed 7 bases and J shed 8 bases, with 10 bases lying between them. The CDR3 is made up of 11 amino acids. CDR3 DNA: TGTGCCAGCACCGGGGGTGGTACGCAGTATTTT. Its translation is CASTGGGTQYF.

The chain links TRBV7-9 to TRBJ1-1; TRBD1 agrees at 7 bases. V was pared by 3 bases and J by 5 bases, with 3 bases of the junction left unmatched. Germline assignment: CDR1 SEHNR and CDR2 FQNEAQ (reference sequence). CDR3 length equals 13 residues. The CDR3 DNA reads TGTGCCAGCAGCTTGCCAGGGGGTACTGAAGCTTTCTTT. Translating it yields CASSLPGGTEAFF.

The rearrangement links TRBV3-1 (or the pseudogene TRBV3-2) to TRBJ1-4; 9 nucleotides match TRBD1. The V and J ends lost 4 bases and 6 bases, in that order; junction bases with no gene match: 3. Germline V gene sequence: CDR1 LGHDT, CDR2 YNNKEL (reference sequence). The CDR3 is 14 amino acids. The CDR3 spells CASSPGTGYEKLFF. Here the CDR3 DNA reads TGTGCCAGCAGCCCCGGGACAGGGTATGAAAAACTGTTTTTT.

The chain employs TRBV7-2 and TRBJ2-5; 8 nucleotides line up with TRBD2. The CDR3 has 16 amino acids. J lost 1 base, V lost 5 bases, and 9 bases had no gene match. Germline lookup yields CDR1 SGHTA and CDR2 FQGNSA. CDR3: CASSILAGGPQETQYF. The CDR3 nucleotides are TGTGCCAGCAGCATCCTAGCGGGCGGACCCCAAGAGACCCAGTACTTC.

The chain is built from TRBV9 and TRBJ2-2, with a weak D call TRBD1 (5 bases). The germline CDR1 and CDR2 sequences are SGDLS and YYNGEE. The CDR3 loop spans 13 amino acids. V was pared by 3 bases and J by 5 bases, with 8 bases between. CDR3 nucleotide sequence: TGTGCCAGCAGCGCAGGGTATACCGGGGAGCTGTTTTTT. The encoded protein is CASSAGYTGELFF.

The chain is built from TRBV6-5 and TRBJ1-5, with unresolved D. Between the trimmed V and J ends, which lost 6 bases and 0 bases, there was a span of 9 bases. The germline CDR1 and CDR2 sequences are MNHEY and SVGAGI. This CDR3 has 14 amino acids. The CDR3 DNA sequence: TGTGCCAGCAGCTCCGTCTTTAGCAATCAGCCCCAGCATTTT. It yields the protein CASSSVFSNQPQHF.

The chain uses TRBV3-1 (or the pseudogene TRBV3-2) and TRBJ1-2; the D gene is possibly TRBD1 (6 bases). This CDR3 is 14 amino acids long. V dropped 0 bases and J dropped 5 bases, with 10 bases sitting between them. Looked up from germline, CDR1 is LGHDT and CDR2 is YNNKEL (reference sequence). In DNA, the CDR3 is TGTGCCAGCAGCCAAGAAGGCCAGGGGTATGGCTACACCTTC. It is translated as CASSQEGQGYGYTF.

The chain recombines TRBV27 with TRBJ2-1; a possible D gene is TRBD2 (8 bases). Germline assignment: CDR1 MNHEY and CDR2 SMNVEV (reference sequence). Trimming removed 8 bases from V and 3 bases from J, with 14 bases in between. The CDR3 runs 14 residues. The chain's CDR3 is CASREGANYNEQFF. CDR3 sequence (DNA): TGTGCCAGCCGGGAGGGGGCAAACTACAATGAGCAGTTCTTC.